The 28 T cell receptor beta chains below all came from one sample that was sequenced in a study of beta chain features in type 1 diabetes. Study-wide findings and caveats: TCRB CDR3s were moderately but significantly shorter in Type 1 diabetes patients in all four CD4+ subsets.

Their cognate antigens are unknown. cDNA synthesis used the whole RNA isolate, giving expressed TCRB sequences. Generated by immunoSEQ multiplex PCR, the TCRdb table keeps only in-frame clones and is missing some. Among 120,000 or so clones listed, 16% were seen once. The sequenced sample consisted of central memory CD4+ T cells from blood. The source of these receptors is a man in his thirties or forties with type 1 diabetes.

This clone was picked up a small number of times. The rearrangement links TRBV27 to TRBJ2-3; the D gene is possibly TRBD2 (6 bases). Germline V gene lookup returns CDR1 MNHEY and CDR2 SMNVEV (reference sequence). The CDR3 spans 13 residues. Trimming took 8 bases from V and 3 from J, leaving 12 bases between them. The CDR3 region has the DNA TGTGCCAGCTATACGGGAGTTACAGATACGCAGTATTTT. Translated, it gives CASYTGVTDTQYF.

The V call is TRBV7-2, the J call TRBJ1-5; D ambiguous. CDR3 size: 13 residues. V was shortened by 2 bases and J by 5 bases, with 7 bases between the two germline ends. Germline CDR1 and CDR2: SGHTA and FQGNSA. CDR3 DNA sequence: TGTGCCAGCAGCTTACAGGCATATCAGCCCCAGCATTTT. Protein product: CASSLQAYQPQHF.

Only a few counts were recorded for this clone. This chain uses TRBV9 with TRBJ1-2; D might be TRBD1 (6 bases). V lost 0 bases and J 6 bases, leaving 12 bases between the germline ends. The CDR3 loop spans 14 amino acids. The germline CDR1 and CDR2 sequences are SGDLS and YYNGEE. The CDR3, as DNA: TGTGCCAGCAGCGTAGCTGGGGGCAGGGATGGCTACACCTTC. Protein: CASSVAGGRDGYTF.

This chain connects TRBV4-3 to TRBJ2-3; 9 positions match TRBD2. The germline gives CDR1 LGHNA, CDR2 YSLEER. The CDR3 spans 15 residues. The V segment lost 3 bases and the J segment 1 base; nucleotides outside the gene matches: 2. CDR3 protein: CASSQTSGRTDTQYF. The CDR3 bases are TGCGCCAGCAGCCAGACTAGCGGACGCACAGATACGCAGTATTTT.

Ten or more counts support this clone. This chain links TRBV30 with TRBJ1-6, with D possibly TRBD1 on 6 matching bases. Germline V gene lookup returns CDR1 GTSNPN and CDR2 SVGIG (reference sequence). This CDR3 is 13 amino acids long. V was trimmed by 4 bases and J by 9 bases, leaving 13 bases between them. The CDR3 sequence: CAWTVQGISPLHF. CDR3 in DNA: TGTGCCTGGACGGTACAGGGAATTTCACCCCTCCACTTT.

This clone was picked up a small number of times. This chain links TRBV5-4 with TRBJ2-3; TRBD2 matches at 10 bases. This CDR3 region has 19 residues. The trim removed 4 bases at V and 2 bases at J, leaving 16 bases unmatched. Germline CDR1 is SGHNT and CDR2 is YYREEE (reference sequence). The CDR3: CASSPGVGQRGGYTDTQYF. CDR3 bases: TGTGCCAGCAGCCCCGGGGTGGGGCAGCGGGGGGGATACACAGATACGCAGTATTTT.

This clone occurred a few times. This chain connects TRBV29-1 to TRBJ1-1; D may be TRBD1 (5 bases). Trimming removed 8 bases from V and 0 bases from J, with 13 bases in between. Germline V lookup: CDR1 SQVTM, CDR2 ANQGSEA. The CDR3 covers 13 residues. CDR3 amino acids: CSSRTTMNTEAFF. For the CDR3, the DNA is TGCAGCTCCCGGACAACTATGAACACTGAAGCTTTCTTT.

The genes are TRBV29-1 and TRBJ2-7; D remains ambiguous. Germline lookup yields CDR1 SQVTM and CDR2 ANQGSEA. The CDR3 sequence is 13 residues long. Trimming took off 4 bases at V and 5 bases at J, with 15 bases between the two ends. DNA for the CDR3: TGCAGCGTTGCCCGGGTTGGGATTAACGAGCAGTACTTC. As protein: CSVARVGINEQYF.

CDR3 residues: CSEGDSSYEQYF. The CDR3 DNA reads as TGCAGCGAAGGGGACAGCTCCTACGAGCAGTACTTC. The genes are TRBV29-1 and TRBJ2-7; TRBD1 aligns across 7 bases. The germline gives CDR1 SQVTM, CDR2 ANQGSEA. The CDR3 spans 12 residues. Trimming at V came to 7 bases and at J to 0 bases, leaving 3 bases not matched to a gene.

The chain joins TRBV6-5 to TRBJ1-5, with 7 bases matching TRBD1. Germline trimming cut 8 bases from V and 5 bases from J; bases unmatched to any gene: 9. The CDR3 is 14 residues long. Germline V gives CDR1 MNHEY, CDR2 SVGAGI. The CDR3 here is CASRLTGRDQPQHF. CDR3 sequence (DNA): TGTGCCAGCCGGCTGACAGGGAGGGATCAGCCCCAGCATTTT.

The V gene is TRBV7-2, the J gene TRBJ2-1; 8 nucleotides match TRBD2. Germline CDR1 SGHTA, CDR2 FQGNSA. V dropped 4 bases and J dropped 1; count of bases not matched to a gene: 12. CDR3 length: 18 amino acids. The CDR3: CASSSTPRAGVSYNEQFF. CDR3 in DNA: TGTGCCAGCAGCTCCACCCCTAGAGCGGGGGTTTCCTACAATGAGCAGTTCTTC.

CDR3 amino acids: CASSLMQGTYEQYF. In DNA form, the CDR3 reads TGTGCCAGCAGCTTAATGCAGGGAACCTACGAGCAGTACTTC. V gene TRBV7-8 combines with J gene TRBJ2-7; TRBD1 is a possible D gene (5 bases). The germline CDR1 and CDR2 sequences are SGHVS and FQNEAQ. The CDR3 consists of 14 residues. Trimming left V 2 bases short and J 2 bases short, with 10 bases between.

The rearrangement links TRBV5-4 to TRBJ2-3, with D perhaps matching TRBD1 (5 bases). The V end was cut by 6 bases, the J end by 7 bases, with 24 bases between. The CDR3 sequence is 16 residues long. Germline V gene data show CDR1 as SGHNT and CDR2 as YYREEE (reference sequence). CDR3 in amino acids: CASTPAVAGKLNTQYF. For the CDR3, the DNA is TGTGCCAGCACCCCCGCGGTGGCAGGGAAGTTGAATACGCAGTATTTT.

The chain links TRBV6-5 to TRBJ1-2; the match to TRBD1 covers 7 bases. J was trimmed by 3 bases and V by 6 bases; bases with no gene match: 7. From germline, CDR1 is MNHEY and CDR2 SVGAGI. This CDR3 spans 14 amino acids. As DNA, the CDR3 is TGTGCCAGCAGCCGTAGACAGGGATACTATGGCTACACCTTC. Its translation is CASSRRQGYYGYTF.

The sample holds a few counts of this clone. The same CDR3 arises from other DNA sequences in this sample as well. In nucleotides, the CDR3 is TGCAGCGTTTTCCTTCGGGAAAAACTGTTTTTT. Protein sequence: CSVFLREKLFF. This chain uses TRBV29-1 with TRBJ1-4; D unclear. CDR3 length equals 11 residues. Germline loops: CDR1 SQVTM, CDR2 ANQGSEA. The ends were cut back, 5 bases at V and 8 bases at J, with 9 bases in the middle.

V is TRBV19 and J is TRBJ1-4; 9 positions match TRBD1. Trimming at V came to 4 bases and at J to 7 bases, leaving 7 bases not matched to a gene. This CDR3 region has 15 residues. CDR1 is LNHDA and CDR2 is SQIVND in the germline V gene (reference sequence). In nucleotides, the CDR3 is TGTGCCAGTAGTACACAGGGGGCGGAGAGTGAAAAACTGTTTTTT. This encodes CASSTQGAESEKLFF. The entire variable domain, with the rest obtained from reference TRBV19 and TRBJ1-4, is as follows: DGGITQSPKYLFRKEGQNVTLSCEQNLNHDAMYWYRQDPGQGLRLIYYSQIVNDFQKGDIAEGYSVSREKKESFPLTVTSAQKNPTAFYLCASSTQGAESEKLFFGSGTQLSVL.

The V call is TRBV7-2, the J call TRBJ2-3; D unresolved. This CDR3 has 15 amino acids. Germline values: CDR1 SGHTA, CDR2 FQGNSA. Trimming pared 1 base from V and 2 bases from J, leaving 10 bases between. For the CDR3, the DNA is TGTGCCAGCAGCTTAGTCAGTACCCTCACAGATACGCAGTATTTT. Amino acid sequence: CASSLVSTLTDTQYF. The entire variable domain, with the rest obtained from reference TRBV7-2 and TRBJ2-3, is as follows: GAGVSQSPSNKVTEKGKDVELRCDPISGHTALYWYRQSLGQGLEFLIYFQGNSAPDKSGLPSDRFSAERTGGSVSTLTIQRTQQEDSAVYLCASSLVSTLTDTQYFGPGTRLTVL.

V gene TRBV5-5 combines with J gene TRBJ1-2; D not resolved. V lost 4 bases to trimming and J lost 8 bases, with 9 bases between them. Looked up from germline, CDR1 is SGHKS and CDR2 is YYEKEE (reference sequence). The CDR3 has 11 amino acids. CDR3 loop: CASSLYAGYTF. DNA of the CDR3: TGTGCCAGCAGCCTCTACGCCGGCTACACCTTC. Filled out from reference TRBV5-5 and TRBJ1-2, the complete variable domain reads DAGVTQSPTHLIKTRGQQVTLRCSPISGHKSVSWYQQVLGQGPQFIFQYYEKEERGRGNFPDRFSARQFPNYSSELNVNALLLGDSALYLCASSLYAGYTFGSGTRLTVV.

This clone was observed a handful of times. Here the CDR3 DNA reads TGCGCCAGCAAAGAAACACTAACTAACAATGAGCAGTTCTTC. Translated, it gives CASKETLTNNEQFF. The J gene is TRBJ2-1, the V gene TRBV5-1; D is ambiguous. Trimming removed 6 bases from V and 5 bases from J, with 15 bases in between. Germline V gives CDR1 SGHRS, CDR2 YFSETQ. The CDR3 has 14 amino acids.

This clone has more than one count but fewer than ten. The CDR3 DNA sequence: TGTGCCAGCAGCCTGCGGGGGAGGCAGTACTTC. Protein sequence: CASSLRGRQYF. This chain uses TRBV13 with TRBJ2-5, with TRBD2 matching 7 bases. This CDR3 has 11 amino acids. CDR1 PRHDT and CDR2 FYEKMQ come from the germline V gene (reference sequence). The V and J ends lost 5 bases and 11 bases, in that order; junction bases with no gene match: 5.

The chain has TRBV14 and TRBJ2-3, with TRBD2 as a possible D gene (5 bases). CDR3 size: 20 residues. V was trimmed by 2 bases and J by 1 base, leaving 25 bases between them. The germline CDR1 and CDR2 sequences are SGHDN and FVKESK. CDR3 protein: CASSQREPFSYTGRTDTQYF. CDR3 nucleotide sequence: TGTGCCAGCAGCCAAAGGGAGCCGTTTTCCTATACGGGCCGCACAGATACGCAGTATTTT.

The CDR3 protein is CAISESDAYQPQHF. The CDR3 DNA follows: TGTGCCATCAGTGAGTCTGATGCCTATCAGCCCCAGCATTTT. The J gene is TRBJ1-5, the V gene TRBV10-3, with D hard to call. The CDR3 covers 14 residues. Germline CDR1 is ENHRY and CDR2 is SYGVKD. V was clipped by 0 bases and J by 5 bases, with 8 bases between them.

This clone was observed a few times. V gene TRBV7-2 combines with J gene TRBJ2-3; D is uncertain. V was trimmed by 3 bases and J by 2 bases, leaving 6 bases between them. The CDR3 length is 13 residues. Germline CDR1 and CDR2: SGHTA and FQGNSA. The CDR3 spells CASSLMITDTQYF. DNA of the CDR3: TGTGCCAGCAGCTTGATGATCACAGATACGCAGTATTTT. Using reference TRBV7-2 and TRBJ2-3 for the parts outside the CDR3, the full variable domain is GAGVSQSPSNKVTEKGKDVELRCDPISGHTALYWYRQSLGQGLEFLIYFQGNSAPDKSGLPSDRFSAERTGGSVSTLTIQRTQQEDSAVYLCASSLMITDTQYFGPGTRLTVL.

The V call is TRBV7-9, the J call TRBJ2-7, with 7 bases aligning to TRBD2. The CDR3 is made up of 15 amino acids. The junction had 6 bases not matched to a gene; V was cut back by 1 base and J by 3 bases. The germline gives CDR1 SEHNR, CDR2 FQNEAQ (reference sequence). As DNA, the CDR3 is TGTGCCAGCAGCTTAGGTTCCGGGACTATCTACGAGCAGTACTTC. Translation gives CASSLGSGTIYEQYF. The full variable domain, in which reference TRBV7-9 and TRBJ2-7 provide the parts outside the CDR3, is DTGVSQNPRHKITKRGQNVTFRCDPISEHNRLYWYRQTLGQGPEFLTYFQNEAQLEKSRLLSDRFSAERPKGSFSTLEIQRTEQGDSAMYLCASSLGSGTIYEQYFGPGTRLTVT.

The V and J genes are TRBV7-3 and TRBJ2-7; unclear D gene. Deletions cut 1 base from V and 1 base from J, with 8 bases between. The germline V gene encodes CDR1 SGHTA and CDR2 FQGTGA. The CDR3 runs 14 residues. The CDR3 sequence: CASSLMAHSYEQYF. The CDR3 DNA sequence: TGTGCCAGCAGCTTAATGGCCCATTCCTACGAGCAGTACTTC.

This clone was counted only a few times. The chain joins TRBV4-2 to TRBJ2-2, with TRBD1 identical over 10 bases. Looked up from germline, CDR1 is LGHNA and CDR2 is YNFKEQ. There are 15 residues in the CDR3. V lost 1 base to trimming and J lost 10 bases; unmatched junction nucleotides: 6. CDR3 loop: CASSQGDRGPEELFF. The CDR3 DNA follows: TGTGCCAGCAGCCAAGGTGACAGGGGGCCTGAGGAGCTGTTTTTT.

This chain connects TRBV9 to TRBJ2-5, with D possibly TRBD2 on 7 matching bases. The CDR3 length is 13 residues. The V gene's germline CDR1 is SGDLS and CDR2 YYNGEE. V shed 2 bases and J shed 5 bases, with 10 bases lying between them. The chain's CDR3 is CASSVRGGETQYF. CDR3 DNA: TGTGCCAGCAGCGTCAGGGGAGGGGAGACCCAGTACTTC.

This clone showed up just a few times. The chain's CDR3 is CALGEGPYNEQFF. For the CDR3, the DNA is TGTGCCCTAGGGGAGGGGCCCTACAATGAGCAGTTCTTC. The V gene is TRBV19, the J gene TRBJ2-1, with TRBD2 matching over 7 bases. This CDR3 spans 13 amino acids. Germline V gene sequence: CDR1 LNHDA, CDR2 SQIVND (reference sequence). Unmatched junction bases numbered 6, after V lost 11 bases and J lost 2 bases.